The text below deals with one T cell receptor beta chain. As yet, its antigen is unknown. The CDR3 is 13 amino acids. Trimming shortened V by 5 bases and J by 5 bases, and 9 bases separated the two germline ends. The germline V gene has CDR1 MNHEY and CDR2 SMNVEV (reference sequence). The sample is drawn from a study of shared clonotypes between healthy human individuals. Across the study: Each donor had three CD4 naive, three CD4 memory, two CD8 naive and one CD8 memory plate. General study points: In contrast to clonotypes shared by all four donors, non-shared clonotypes had lower generation probabilities.

Authors' methods: Quality scores were absent from the junction-only immunoSEQ sequences, so filtering differed. Only in-frame clones appear in the TCRdb table, and some are missing; sequencing was by immunoSEQ multiplex PCR. V, J and clone size are those of that table, while D and trimming were read from the DNA. Found here are 2 million to 2.5 million clones, about 92% of them singletons; the top ten hold 0.35% to 0.45%. The rearrangement joins TRBV27 to TRBJ2-2, with unresolved D. The sequenced sample was naive CD4+ T cells from PBMCs. The subset is: CD45RA+ positively selected. This TCR was sampled from a man aged 18 to 35 in good health. Some clones in this sample may be carry-over from other donors' samples. CDR3 protein: CASSPNWTGELFF. CDR3 DNA sequence: TGTGCCAGCAGTCCCAATTGGACCGGGGAGCTGTTTTTT.